What follows are 7 T cell receptor beta chains derived from one specimen sequenced in a study of a mutant IDH1 vaccine in newly diagnosed glioma. Indicated time point: week 47, end of study. Alongside topical imiquimod, each dose of vaccine comprised 300 ug of mutant IDH1 20-mer peptide. No antigen is known for these receptors. Repertoires were generated with immunoSEQ multiplex PCR, while TCRdb's copy carries only in-frame clones and drops some. Of tens of thousands of clones in the sample, 65% to 85% are singletons; the top ten hold around 4.7%. The sequencing used PBMCs, collected from a glioma patient whose treatment included an IDH1 peptide vaccine. Receptor source: a woman in her twenties or thirties with glioma. Some clones in this sample may be carry-over from other donors' samples.

This clone has only one observation. The chain uses TRBV27 and TRBJ2-1, with unresolved D. Trimming shortened V by 6 bases and J by 0 bases, and 9 bases separated the two germline ends. Looked up from germline, CDR1 is MNHEY and CDR2 is SMNVEV (reference sequence). CDR3 length equals 14 residues. The CDR3 DNA sequence: TGTGCCAGCAGACCCCTGAGCTCCTACAATGAGCAGTTCTTC. It encodes CASRPLSSYNEQFF.

The rearrangement joins TRBV13 to TRBJ1-5; the D is unclear. The CDR3 contains 14 residues. The germline CDR1 and CDR2 sequences are PRHDT and FYEKMQ (reference sequence). The V and J ends lost 0 bases and 10 bases respectively, with 13 bases between them. The CDR3 region is CASSLGSGQGPQHF. The CDR3 DNA reads TGTGCCAGCAGCTTAGGCTCCGGGCAAGGTCCCCAGCATTTT.

The chain is built from TRBV7-8 and TRBJ1-1; D possibly corresponds to TRBD1 (6 bases). This CDR3 is 18 amino acids long. The V gene lost 11 bases and the J gene lost 6 bases, with 34 bases spanning the gap. Germline CDR1 SGHVS, CDR2 FQNEAQ. The CDR3 nucleotides are TGTGCCCTAGGGGATAGTGGGCAGGGGAAAATTTTGTCGGCTGAAGCTTTCTTT. Translation: CALGDSGQGKILSAEAFF.

The chain has TRBV9 and TRBJ1-1, with D perhaps TRBD1 (5 bases). CDR1 SGDLS and CDR2 YYNGEE come from the germline V gene. Trimming cost V 0 bases and J 6 bases, with 12 bases left between them. This CDR3 spans 14 amino acids. The CDR3 reads CASSVAGHEPEAFF. The CDR3 DNA sequence: TGTGCCAGCAGCGTAGCGGGGCATGAGCCTGAAGCTTTCTTT.

This rearrangement joins TRBV29-1 to TRBJ2-2; D might be TRBD1 or TRBD2, each matching 5 bases. Between the trimmed V and J ends, which lost 4 bases and 8 bases, there was a span of 11 bases. The V gene's germline CDR1 is SQVTM and CDR2 ANQGSEA. CDR3 length equals 12 residues. The CDR3 nucleotides are TGCAGCGTTGTCGGGGCGTCGGGGGAGCTGTTTTTT. It codes for CSVVGASGELFF.

The chain recombines TRBV6-5 with TRBJ1-5, with unresolved D. The V and J ends lost 7 bases and 2 bases respectively, with 6 bases between them. The V gene's germline CDR1 is MNHEY and CDR2 SVGAGI. The CDR3 runs 12 residues. CDR3 sequence: CASTDGNQPQHF. The CDR3, as DNA: TGTGCCAGCACCGATGGCAATCAGCCCCAGCATTTT.

This rearrangement joins TRBV6-5 to TRBJ2-3; D is unresolved. This CDR3 comprises 13 residues. V shed 4 bases and J shed 4 bases, with 9 bases lying between them. From germline, CDR1 is MNHEY and CDR2 SVGAGI. CDR3 sequence: CASSSHQADTQYF. The CDR3 nucleotides are TGTGCCAGCAGTTCGCATCAGGCAGATACGCAGTATTTT.